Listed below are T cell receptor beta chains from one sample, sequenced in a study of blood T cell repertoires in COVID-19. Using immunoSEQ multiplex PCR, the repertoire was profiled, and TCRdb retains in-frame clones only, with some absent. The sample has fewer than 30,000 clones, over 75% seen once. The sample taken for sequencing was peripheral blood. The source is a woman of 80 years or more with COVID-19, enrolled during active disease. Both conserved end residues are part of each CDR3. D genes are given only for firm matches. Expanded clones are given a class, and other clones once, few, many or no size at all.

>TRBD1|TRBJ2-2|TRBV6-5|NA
CASRTGPNTGELFF
TGTGCCAGCAGGACAGGGCCTAACACCGGGGAGCTGTTTTTT
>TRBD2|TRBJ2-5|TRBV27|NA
CASSYTRTSGGEETQYF
TGTGCCAGCAGCTACACCCGGACTAGCGGGGGGGAGGAGACCCAGTACTTC
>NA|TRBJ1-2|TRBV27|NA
CASSLRAENYGYTF
TGTGCCAGCAGTTTACGAGCGGAAAACTATGGCTACACCTTC
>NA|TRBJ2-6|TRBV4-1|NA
CASTYGYSGGAGANVLTF
TGCGCCAGCACCTACGGGTATTCCGGAGGGGCTGGGGCCAACGTCCTGACTTTC
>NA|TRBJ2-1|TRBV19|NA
CASSPVRGYNEQFF
TGTGCCAGTAGTCCCGTTAGGGGGTACAATGAGCAGTTCTTC
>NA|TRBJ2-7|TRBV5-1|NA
CASSSQFPTYEQYF
TGCGCCAGCAGCTCTCAGTTCCCAACCTACGAGCAGTACTTC
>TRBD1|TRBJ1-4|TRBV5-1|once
CASSVRQGAGLVVEKLFF
TGCGCCAGCAGTGTCCGACAGGGGGCAGGTCTTGTGGTCGAAAAACTGTTTTTT
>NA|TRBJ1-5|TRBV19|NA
CASSMGRASNQPQHF
TGTGCCAGTAGTATGGGCAGGGCTAGCAATCAGCCCCAGCATTTT
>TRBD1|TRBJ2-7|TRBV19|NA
CASSTGQASTYEQYF
TGTGCCAGTAGCACCGGACAGGCCTCCACCTACGAGCAGTACTTC
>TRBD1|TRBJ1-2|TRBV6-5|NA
CASGPGQVHYGYTF
TGTGCCAGCGGGCCGGGACAGGTACACTATGGCTACACCTTC